The next 7 T cell receptor beta chains were all read from a single sample in a study of vaccination effects on CD4 cells after COVID-19. Their cognate antigens are unknown. Profiling relied on immunoSEQ multiplex PCR, and the TCRdb table lists in-frame clones only, not all of them. Of approximately 82,000 clones listed, around 76% are singletons. After expansion with viral peptide pools in the ViraFEST assay, antigen-specific CD4+ T cells were sequenced. It was after roughly 11 days of culture that CD4+ T cells were isolated. The source was CD4+ T cells from PBMCs cultured with HCoV-229E spike peptides, collected before COVID-19 vaccination. All receptors come from a human donor who received a COVID-19 vaccine.

The rearrangement links TRBV4-3 to TRBJ2-7, with D perhaps matching TRBD1 (5 bases). Germline CDR1 reads LGHNA; CDR2 reads YSLEER. The CDR3 is 14 residues long. The germline V and J ends were trimmed by 2 bases and 0 bases, with 8 bases remaining between them. CDR3: CASSQTDSSYEQYV. Written as DNA, the CDR3 is TGCGCCAGCAGCCAAACCGACAGCTCCTACGAGCAGTACGTC.

This clone has a handful of counts. The chain employs TRBV3-1 (or the pseudogene TRBV3-2) and TRBJ2-2, with 8 positions matching TRBD2. There are 22 residues in the CDR3. Germline loops: CDR1 LGHDT, CDR2 YNNKEL (reference sequence). J lost 3 bases, V lost 4 bases, and 25 bases had no gene match. In DNA form, the CDR3 reads TGTGCCAGCAGCCCGGGGGGGCGACACAACTATAACCTTCCTCGGTACACCGGGGAGCTGTTTTTT. This sequence encodes CASSPGGRHNYNLPRYTGELFF.

The V and J genes are TRBV6-2 or TRBV6-3 and TRBJ2-1; 12 bases align to TRBD2. The CDR3 runs 16 residues. The J segment lost 10 bases and the V segment lost 5 bases, leaving 12 bases of the junction unmatched. Germline-derived CDR1 and CDR2 are MNHEY and SVGEGT. CDR3 sequence: CASSLYASGGVREQFF. CDR3 bases: TGTGCCAGCAGTCTGTACGCTAGCGGGGGGGTTAGGGAGCAGTTCTTC.

A few counts support this clone. This chain connects TRBV19 to TRBJ1-6; 8 nucleotides match TRBD1. This CDR3 has 17 residues. J lost 7 bases, V lost 6 bases, and 14 bases had no gene match. Germline V gene sequence: CDR1 LNHDA, CDR2 SQIVND (reference sequence). The CDR3 protein is CASRTQTGATKNSPLHF. The CDR3 nucleotides read TGTGCCAGTAGGACCCAGACAGGGGCGACAAAGAATTCACCCCTCCACTTT.

This clone was seen a few times. The chain recombines TRBV5-1 with TRBJ1-3; D not resolved. V was trimmed by 0 bases and J by 3 bases, leaving 13 bases between them. Per germline, CDR1 SGHRS and CDR2 YFSETQ. The CDR3 consists of 16 residues. CDR3 DNA sequence: TGCGCCAGCAGCTTGGGAGGGCCCTCGTATGGAAACACCATATATTTT. Residues: CASSLGGPSYGNTIYF.

The chain joins TRBV5-5 to TRBJ1-6; unclear D gene. CDR3 length equals 13 residues. V lost 4 bases to trimming and J lost 8 bases, with 10 bases between them. Looked up from germline, CDR1 is SGHKS and CDR2 is YYEKEE (reference sequence). The CDR3 DNA reads TGTGCCAGCAGCCCGCTATATGATTCACCCCTCCACTTT. This encodes CASSPLYDSPLHF.

The chain is built from TRBV5-3 and TRBJ1-5, with D possibly matching TRBD1 (6 bases). TRBV5-3 is an ORF for which the function is uncertain. Between the trimmed V and J ends, which lost 1 base and 0 bases, there was a span of 26 bases. This CDR3 comprises 21 residues. The CDR3 region is CARSLRTEQRHSRDSNQPQHF. The CDR3, as DNA: TGTGCCAGAAGCTTGAGGACAGAACAACGTCATTCGAGGGATAGCAATCAGCCCCAGCATTTT.